One and the same sample provided the 12 T cell receptor beta chains below, sequenced in a study of blood T cell repertoires in COVID-19. Assay: immunoSEQ multiplex PCR; the TCRdb copy retains only in-frame clones and omits some. The sample shows 300,000 to 350,000 clones, 87% of them seen only once. The specimen was peripheral blood. The receptors stem from a man aged 25 to 40 with COVID-19, enrolled during active disease.

This clone has at least ten counts. The rearrangement joins TRBV19 to TRBJ2-1; TRBD2 aligns across 9 bases. The junction had 13 bases not matched to a gene; V was cut back by 0 bases and J by 10 bases. CDR3 length equals 17 residues. Germline V lookup: CDR1 LNHDA, CDR2 SQIVND (reference sequence). In DNA, the CDR3 is TGTGCCAGTAGTATAGATCCCAGACTAGCGGTGGGCGGAGAGCAGTTCTTC. It codes for CASSIDPRLAVGGEQFF.

This chain links TRBV9 with TRBJ2-1; a possible D gene is TRBD1 (6 bases). V lost 2 bases and J 0 bases, leaving 18 bases between the germline ends. CDR3 size: 18 residues. Per germline, CDR1 SGDLS and CDR2 YYNGEE. This CDR3 reads CASSVTSIRGSSYNEQFF. The CDR3 DNA follows: TGTGCCAGCAGCGTGACCTCTATTAGGGGGAGCTCCTACAATGAGCAGTTCTTC.

The V call is TRBV24-1, the J call TRBJ2-1, with D possibly matching TRBD1 (5 bases). Trimming cost V 6 bases and J 5 bases, with 13 bases left between them. The CDR3 is 14 residues long. Germline values: CDR1 KGHDR, CDR2 SFDVKD. The CDR3 DNA follows: TGTGCCACCAGTTTATCAGGGTCCGACAATGAGCAGTTCTTC. It translates to CATSLSGSDNEQFF.

Only one count was recorded for this clone. The rearrangement links TRBV27 to TRBJ1-2, with D maybe TRBD1 (6 bases). This CDR3 has 14 amino acids. The germline CDR1 and CDR2 sequences are MNHEY and SMNVEV (reference sequence). Trimming took 5 bases from V and 5 from J, leaving 15 bases between them. CDR3 in amino acids: CASSPGQRRYGYTF. Here the CDR3 DNA reads TGTGCCAGCAGTCCTGGACAGAGAAGGTATGGCTACACCTTC.

This clone was recorded only once. The chain combines TRBV28 with TRBJ1-2; D unclear. The CDR3 runs to 15 residues. Germline loops: CDR1 MDHEN, CDR2 SYDVKM. The V gene lost 4 bases and the J gene lost 7 bases, with 19 bases spanning the gap. The CDR3 reads CASSSDGGTTSGYTF. The CDR3 coding sequence is TGTGCCAGCAGTTCCGACGGAGGTACTACTAGTGGCTACACCTTC.

This clone came up once. The V gene is TRBV29-1, the J gene TRBJ2-1, with 7 bases identical to TRBD1. CDR3 length equals 14 residues. J was trimmed by 4 bases and V by 8 bases; bases with no gene match: 11. The germline CDR1 and CDR2 sequences are SQVTM and ANQGSEA. The CDR3, as DNA: TGCAGCTTCGCTCGGGACAGAGGGTACAATGAGCAGTTCTTC. Its translation: CSFARDRGYNEQFF.

This clone has more than one count but fewer than ten. J is TRBJ2-1 and V is TRBV7-6, with 7 bases fitting TRBD2. V lost 7 bases to trimming and J lost 5 bases; unmatched junction nucleotides: 14. CDR1 is SGHVS and CDR2 is FNYEAQ in the germline V gene. This CDR3 is built from 16 residues. CDR3 residues: CASTPIRASGNNEQFF. CDR3 sequence (DNA): TGTGCCAGCACCCCCATCAGGGCTAGCGGAAACAATGAGCAGTTCTTC.

J is TRBJ2-1 and V is TRBV7-2; TRBD2 matches 14 bases. The CDR3 sequence is 18 residues long. Germline CDR1 reads SGHTA; CDR2 reads FQGNSA. After removal of 5 bases from V and 1 base from J, the junction contained 7 bases not matched to a gene. This CDR3 reads CASSTPTSGRASYNEQFF. CDR3 DNA: TGTGCCAGCAGCACTCCGACTAGCGGGAGGGCATCCTACAATGAGCAGTTCTTC.

This chain uses TRBV2 with TRBJ2-4, with 10 positions matching TRBD1. Trimming took 6 bases from V and 7 from J; bases not matched to a gene: 3. Germline CDR1 and CDR2: SNHLY and FYNNEI. This CDR3 is built from 13 residues. This chain's CDR3 is CASRGQGMNIQYF. The DNA for the CDR3 is TGTGCCAGCAGGGGACAGGGGATGAACATTCAGTACTTC.

The CDR3 reads CASTAQGWGETQYF. The CDR3 DNA is TGTGCCAGCACCGCTCAGGGGTGGGGAGAGACCCAGTACTTC. J is TRBJ2-5 and V is TRBV7-9; D possibly corresponds to TRBD1 (6 bases). Deletions cut 7 bases from V and 4 bases from J, with 16 bases between. The CDR3 runs 14 residues. Germline CDR1 is SEHNR and CDR2 is FQNEAQ (reference sequence). The full variable domain, rest sourced from reference TRBV7-9 and TRBJ2-5, is DTGVSQNPRHKITKRGQNVTFRCDPISEHNRLYWYRQTLGQGPEFLTYFQNEAQLEKSRLLSDRFSAERPKGSFSTLEIQRTEQGDSAMYLCASTAQGWGETQYFGPGTRLLVL.

J is TRBJ1-1 and V is TRBV2, with 7 bases identical to TRBD1. The junction had 8 bases not matched to a gene; V was cut back by 5 bases and J by 5 bases. The CDR3 sequence is 14 residues long. The germline V gene has CDR1 SNHLY and CDR2 FYNNEI. The DNA for the CDR3 is TGTGCCAGCAGTCCTACAGGGGTGGGGACTGAAGCTTTCTTT. It specifies CASSPTGVGTEAFF.

The rearrangement uses TRBV12-1 and TRBJ2-3; no check of the table's D call, TRBD1, against the DNA was made. TRBV12-1 is tagged as a pseudogene. The CDR3 runs 14 residues. The CDR3 region has the DNA TGTGCCAGCAGCTCGGACAGGCGTCCAGATACGCAGTATTTT. Amino acid sequence: CASSSDRRPDTQYF.